The text below deals with one T cell receptor beta chain. The entry originates in a study of blood T cell repertoires in COVID-19. Study summary: The United States, Italy and Spain were the sources of the acute and convalescent COVID-19 samples. The cDNA or gDNA used as material had been derived from T cells, B-cell-depleted T cells, or PBMCs.

Authors' analysis steps: Researchers report that nucleated cell counts were estimated from reference gene primer amplification. TCRdb's table, derived via immunoSEQ multiplex PCR, lists solely in-frame clones and lacks some. That table gives V, J and clone size, and the DNA gave D and trimming. The sample records about 80,000 clones, roughly 78% being singletons. Seattle cases were enrolled at active infection and followed longitudinally. Germline CDR1 is SGHNT and CDR2 is YENEEA. The CDR3 contains 13 residues. V was pared by 5 bases and J by 2 bases, with 9 bases between. The rearrangement uses TRBV11-3 and TRBJ1-2; tentatively, D is TRBD1 (6 bases). This TCR derives from a man aged 60-69 years with COVID-19, enrolled during active disease. Sequencing input: peripheral blood. CDR3 nucleotide sequence: TGTGCCAGCAGCCCTACAGGGAACTATGGCTACACCTTC. Residues: CASSPTGNYGYTF.